The T cell receptor (beta chain) described here comes from a study of pediatric ulcerative colitis (dated 2019 in TCRdb). Some background on the complete study: More than 5 ulcerative colitis patients had pancolitis and two had left-sided colitis, with histology consistent with ulcerative colitis in all. Using the Pediatric Ulcerative Colitis Activity Index, two patients were classed as having mild disease, several as having moderate disease and three as having acute severe colitis. Roughly nine newly diagnosed, treatment-naive pediatric ulcerative colitis patients and a few non-IBD control children each provided paired blood and rectal samples.

A word on this clone: Its binding antigen is unknown. No much larger clone is present one base from it, and per-base qualities are unavailable.

Using the immunoSEQ TRB Survey service, rearranged CDR3 beta regions were amplified from genomic DNA with multiplex V and J primers. Survey-level sequencing depth of up to 500,000 reads per sample was used to keep depth equal across samples. The libraries were purified and pooled, then sequenced using Illumina technology. Regarding the original processing steps: immunoSEQ online tools were used for productive clonality, sample overlap, pairwise scatters, CDR3 beta length, V/D/J gene usage and productiveness. Calculated diversity was defined as the number of unique rearrangements divided by total templates times 100, and Shannon and Simpson indices were additionally computed. Z-score normalized data were analyzed by principal component analysis with the R prcomp function and the ggbiplot package. Morisita's index was used to measure clonal overlap between blood and rectum within each subject. Entries here come from immuneACCESS through TCRdb and include only in-frame sequences with V and J called. Some clones fail to appear in such tables; in the studies checked, an unresolved V gene covers under half of the shortfall, and the cause of the remainder is unknown. That table supplies the V and J calls and clone size; D and trimming were determined from the DNA. Here the sample has 35,000 or so clones; around four fifths occur a single time. The top ten clonotypes cover roughly 0.7% of the sample.

CDR1 and CDR2 are read off the germline V gene (reference sequence) as SGHKS and YYEKEE. Trimming costs V 0 bases and J 1 base, and their ends lie 10 bases apart. CDR3 length: 15 amino acids, cysteine to phenylalanine. Kept here is only the CDR3 DNA, which spans 45 bases and is read in frame from base 1. What the authors observed across the whole study: Two rectal CDR3 clonotypes were present in all ulcerative colitis patients and in none of the controls. Controls, mild-moderate and acute severe colitis patients were separated by rectal repertoire features, and reduced rectal diversity due to clonal expansions was observed in acute severe colitis. Repertoires were derived from total lymphocyte DNA, so rare subsets such as regulatory T cells may have patterns not reflected. The healthy control group was small, with only four individuals. Blood-derived T cells may have been included in rectal pinch biopsies, especially in patients with overt colitis. Autologous blood-rectal clonal overlap was significantly higher in ulcerative colitis patients than in controls, suggesting increased T cell trafficking to inflamed tissue. For technical reasons, the blood samples of two patients yielded substantially fewer templates, so those samples were excluded from the blood-rectal overlap analysis.

During colonoscopy, one to two rectal pinch biopsies were obtained for research purposes. Before the diagnostic colonoscopy, none of the ulcerative colitis patients had been given any immunosuppressive medication. Rectal biopsies were digested with proteinase K before DNA isolation. The Wizard kit (Promega) was used to extract genomic DNA from both blood and intestinal samples. The chain couples TRBV5-5 to TRBJ1-1; no confident D gene assignment can be made. Sequenced: gut tissue. The receptor was isolated from a boy aged 5-17 years with moderate ulcerative colitis. The bases read TGTGCCAGCAGCTTGGCCTGGGAGAGGAACACTGAAGCTTTCTTT. It specifies CASSLAWERNTEAFF.